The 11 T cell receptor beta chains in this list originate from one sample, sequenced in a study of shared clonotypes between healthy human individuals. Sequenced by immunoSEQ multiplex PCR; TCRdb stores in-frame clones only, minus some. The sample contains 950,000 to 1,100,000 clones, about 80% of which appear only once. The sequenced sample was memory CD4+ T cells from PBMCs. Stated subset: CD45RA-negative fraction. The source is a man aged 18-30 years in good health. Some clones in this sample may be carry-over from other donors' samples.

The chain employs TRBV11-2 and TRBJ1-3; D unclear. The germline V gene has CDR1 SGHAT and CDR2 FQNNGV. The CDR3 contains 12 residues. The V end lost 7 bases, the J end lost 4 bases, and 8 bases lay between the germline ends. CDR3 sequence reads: CASTAEGNTIYF. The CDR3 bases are TGTGCCAGCACCGCGGAGGGAAACACCATATATTTT.

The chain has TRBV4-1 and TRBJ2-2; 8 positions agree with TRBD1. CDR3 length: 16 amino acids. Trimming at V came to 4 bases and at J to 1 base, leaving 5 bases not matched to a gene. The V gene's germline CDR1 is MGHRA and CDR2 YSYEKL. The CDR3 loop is CASSRSGTGNTGELFF. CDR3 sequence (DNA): TGCGCCAGCAGCCGTTCCGGGACAGGGAACACCGGGGAGCTGTTTTTT.

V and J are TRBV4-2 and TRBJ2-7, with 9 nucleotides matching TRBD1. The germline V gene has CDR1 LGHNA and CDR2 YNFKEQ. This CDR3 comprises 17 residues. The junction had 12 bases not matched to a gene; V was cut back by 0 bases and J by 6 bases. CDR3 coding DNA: TGTGCCAGCAGCCAAGACGATTCGGGACAGGGCTCACCCGAGCAGTACTTC. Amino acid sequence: CASSQDDSGQGSPEQYF.

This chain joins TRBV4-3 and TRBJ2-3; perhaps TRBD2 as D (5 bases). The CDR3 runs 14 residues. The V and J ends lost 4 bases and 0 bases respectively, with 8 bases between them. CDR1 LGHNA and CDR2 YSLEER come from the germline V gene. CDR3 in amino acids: CASSPGLSTDTQYF. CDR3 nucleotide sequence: TGCGCCAGCAGCCCCGGACTCAGCACAGATACGCAGTATTTT.

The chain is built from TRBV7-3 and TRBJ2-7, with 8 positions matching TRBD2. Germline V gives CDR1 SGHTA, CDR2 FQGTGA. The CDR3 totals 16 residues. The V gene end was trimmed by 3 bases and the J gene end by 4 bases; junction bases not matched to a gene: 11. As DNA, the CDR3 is TGTGCCAGCAGCTTCCCATTACCCCAGCGGGAGTACGAGCAGTACTTC. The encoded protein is CASSFPLPQREYEQYF.

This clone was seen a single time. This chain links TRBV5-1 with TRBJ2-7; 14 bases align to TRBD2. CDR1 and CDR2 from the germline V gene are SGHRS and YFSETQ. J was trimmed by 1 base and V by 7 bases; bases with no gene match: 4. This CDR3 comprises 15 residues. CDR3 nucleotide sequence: TGCGCCAGCGGACTAGCGGGAGGAATTTCCTACGAGCAGTACTTC. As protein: CASGLAGGISYEQYF.

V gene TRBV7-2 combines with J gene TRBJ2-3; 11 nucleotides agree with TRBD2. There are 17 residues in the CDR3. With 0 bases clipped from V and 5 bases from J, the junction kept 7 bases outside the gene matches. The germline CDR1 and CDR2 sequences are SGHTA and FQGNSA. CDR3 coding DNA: TGTGCCAGCAGCTTAGCGACACTAGCGGGAGCAGGAGATACGCAGTATTTT. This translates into CASSLATLAGAGDTQYF.

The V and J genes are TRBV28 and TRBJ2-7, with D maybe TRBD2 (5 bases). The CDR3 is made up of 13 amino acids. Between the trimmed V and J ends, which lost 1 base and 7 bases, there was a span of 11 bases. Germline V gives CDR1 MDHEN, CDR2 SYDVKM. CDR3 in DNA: TGTGCCAGCAGTTTATCTTATACGGGAGAGCAGTACTTC. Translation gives CASSLSYTGEQYF.

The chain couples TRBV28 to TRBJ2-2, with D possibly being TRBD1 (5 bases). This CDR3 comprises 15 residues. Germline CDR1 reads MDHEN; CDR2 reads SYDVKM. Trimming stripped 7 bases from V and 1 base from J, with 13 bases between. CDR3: CASKWQGRNTGELFF. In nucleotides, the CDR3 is TGTGCCAGCAAATGGCAGGGAAGGAACACCGGGGAGCTGTTTTTT.

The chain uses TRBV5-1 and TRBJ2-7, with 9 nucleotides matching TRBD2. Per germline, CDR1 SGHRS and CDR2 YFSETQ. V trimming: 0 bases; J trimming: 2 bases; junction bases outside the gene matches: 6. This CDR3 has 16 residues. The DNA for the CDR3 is TGCGCCAGCAGCTTGGGGGCTAGCGGGAACCCCTACGAGCAGTACTTC. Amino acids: CASSLGASGNPYEQYF.

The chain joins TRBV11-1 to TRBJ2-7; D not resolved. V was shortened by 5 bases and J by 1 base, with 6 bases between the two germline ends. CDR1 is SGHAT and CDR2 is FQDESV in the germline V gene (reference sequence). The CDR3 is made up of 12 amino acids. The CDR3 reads CASSTTSYEQYF. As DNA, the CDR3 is TGTGCCAGCAGCACGACATCCTACGAGCAGTACTTC.